One T cell receptor beta chain is described in this entry. Germline CDR1 is MNHEY and CDR2 is SVGEGT. This CDR3 is 15 amino acids long. V trimming: 6 bases; J trimming: 5 bases; junction bases outside the gene matches: 11. These data belong to a study of blood T cell repertoires in COVID-19. The protocol was immunoSEQ multiplex PCR, while the TCRdb copy is restricted to in-frame clones and leaves out a portion. The sample consists of about 260,000 clones, roughly 80% of them appearing once. Input material: peripheral blood. The origin of this receptor is a woman between 45 and 65 years old who had recovered from COVID-19. The chain carries TRBV6-2 or TRBV6-3 and TRBJ2-3; 7 nucleotides line up with TRBD2. The CDR3 is CASSPIAGAGDTQYF. The DNA for the CDR3 is TGTGCCAGCAGCCCCATTGCGGGAGCGGGAGATACGCAGTATTTT.